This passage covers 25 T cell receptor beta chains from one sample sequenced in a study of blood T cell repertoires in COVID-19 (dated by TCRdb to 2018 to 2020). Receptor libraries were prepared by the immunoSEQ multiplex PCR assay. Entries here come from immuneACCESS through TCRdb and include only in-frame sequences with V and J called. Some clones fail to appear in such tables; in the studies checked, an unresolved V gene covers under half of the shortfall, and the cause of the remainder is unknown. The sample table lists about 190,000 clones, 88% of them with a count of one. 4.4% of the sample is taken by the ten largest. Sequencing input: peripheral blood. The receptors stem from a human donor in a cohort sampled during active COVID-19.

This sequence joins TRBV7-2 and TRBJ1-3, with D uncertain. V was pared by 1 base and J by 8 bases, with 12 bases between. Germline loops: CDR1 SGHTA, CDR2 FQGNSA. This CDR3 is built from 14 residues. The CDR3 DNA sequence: TGTGCCAGCAGCTTAGGCGGCCGAATGGACACCATATATTTT. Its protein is CASSLGGRMDTIYF.

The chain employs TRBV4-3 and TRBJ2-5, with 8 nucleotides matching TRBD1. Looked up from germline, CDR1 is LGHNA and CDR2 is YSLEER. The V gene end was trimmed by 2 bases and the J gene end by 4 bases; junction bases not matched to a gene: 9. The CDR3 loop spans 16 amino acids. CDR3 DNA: TGCGCCAGCAGCCAAAACCCACTTACAGGGGGAGAGACCCAGTACTTC. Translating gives CASSQNPLTGGETQYF.

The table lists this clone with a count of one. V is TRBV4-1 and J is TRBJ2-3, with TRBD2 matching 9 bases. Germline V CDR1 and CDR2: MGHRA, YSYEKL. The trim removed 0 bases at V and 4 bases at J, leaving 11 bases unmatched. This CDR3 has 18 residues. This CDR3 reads CASSQDLNLAGYADTQYF. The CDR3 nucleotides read TGCGCCAGCAGCCAAGATCTTAACCTAGCGGGGTACGCAGATACGCAGTATTTT.

CDR3 region: CASTPGVGAGYGYTF. The CDR3 region has the DNA TGCGCCAGCACGCCAGGGGTTGGGGCTGGCTATGGCTACACCTTC. The J gene is TRBJ1-2, the V gene TRBV5-1; tentative D call: TRBD1 (6 bases). The CDR3 runs 15 residues. CDR1 and CDR2 from the germline V gene are SGHRS and YFSETQ. V was clipped by 6 bases and J by 4 bases, with 19 bases between them.

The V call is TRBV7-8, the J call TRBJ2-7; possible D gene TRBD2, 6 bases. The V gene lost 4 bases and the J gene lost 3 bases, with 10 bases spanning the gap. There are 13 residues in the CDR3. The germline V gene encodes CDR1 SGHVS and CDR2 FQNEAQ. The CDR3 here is CASSWRDGYEQYF. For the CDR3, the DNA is TGTGCCAGCAGCTGGCGGGACGGCTACGAGCAGTACTTC.

In DNA form, the CDR3 reads TGTGCCAGCAGCTTGGGCAGGGACTACTCTGGAAACACCATATATTTT. This gives the protein CASSLGRDYSGNTIYF. The chain has TRBV7-2 and TRBJ1-3; a possible D gene is TRBD1 (5 bases). Germline CDR1 and CDR2: SGHTA and FQGNSA. The ends were cut back, 3 bases at V and 0 bases at J, with 12 bases in the middle. The CDR3 length is 16 residues. Filled out from reference TRBV7-2 and TRBJ1-3, the complete variable domain reads GAGVSQSPSNKVTEKGKDVELRCDPISGHTALYWYRQSLGQGLEFLIYFQGNSAPDKSGLPSDRFSAERTGGSVSTLTIQRTQQEDSAVYLCASSLGRDYSGNTIYFGEGSWLTVV.

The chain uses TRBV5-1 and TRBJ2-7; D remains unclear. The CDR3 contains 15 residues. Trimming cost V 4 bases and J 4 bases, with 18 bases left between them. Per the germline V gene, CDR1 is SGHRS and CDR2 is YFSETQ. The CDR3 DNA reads TGCGCCAGCAGCCCCGCTACCAAGACCGGGTACGAGCAGTACTTC. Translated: CASSPATKTGYEQYF.

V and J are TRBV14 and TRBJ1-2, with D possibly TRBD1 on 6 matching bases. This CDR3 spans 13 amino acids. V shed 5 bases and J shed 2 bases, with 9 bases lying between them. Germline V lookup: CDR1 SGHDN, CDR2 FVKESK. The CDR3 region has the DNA TGTGCCAGCAGCTTGGGACAAAACTATGGCTACACCTTC. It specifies CASSLGQNYGYTF.

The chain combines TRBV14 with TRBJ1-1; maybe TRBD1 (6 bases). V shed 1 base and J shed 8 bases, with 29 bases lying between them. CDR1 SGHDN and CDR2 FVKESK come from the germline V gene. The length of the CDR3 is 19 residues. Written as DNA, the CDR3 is TGTGCCAGCAGCCAAGTTAGGTCCTGGGGCCCGCGAGGGGGATCGGAAGCTTTCTTT. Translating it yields CASSQVRSWGPRGGSEAFF. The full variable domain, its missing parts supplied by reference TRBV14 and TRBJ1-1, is EAGVTQFPSHSVIEKGQTVTLRCDPISGHDNLYWYRRVMGKEIKFLLHFVKESKQDESGMPNNRFLAERTGGTYSTLKVQPAELEDSGVYFCASSQVRSWGPRGGSEAFFGQGTRLTVV.

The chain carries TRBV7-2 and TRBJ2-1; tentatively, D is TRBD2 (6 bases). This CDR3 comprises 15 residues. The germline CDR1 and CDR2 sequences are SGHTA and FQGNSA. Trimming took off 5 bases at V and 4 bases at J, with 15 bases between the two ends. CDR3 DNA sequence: TGTGCCAGCAGCCAATCTAGCGAGATATACAATGAGCAGTTCTTC. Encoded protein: CASSQSSEIYNEQFF.

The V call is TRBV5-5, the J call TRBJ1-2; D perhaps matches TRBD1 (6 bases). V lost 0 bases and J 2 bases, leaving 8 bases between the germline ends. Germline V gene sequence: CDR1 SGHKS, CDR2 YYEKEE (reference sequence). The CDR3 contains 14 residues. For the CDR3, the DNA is TGTGCCAGCAGCTTGGATGGACAGAACTATGGCTACACCTTC. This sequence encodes CASSLDGQNYGYTF. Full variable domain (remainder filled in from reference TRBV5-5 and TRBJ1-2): DAGVTQSPTHLIKTRGQQVTLRCSPISGHKSVSWYQQVLGQGPQFIFQYYEKEERGRGNFPDRFSARQFPNYSSELNVNALLLGDSALYLCASSLDGQNYGYTFGSGTRLTVV.

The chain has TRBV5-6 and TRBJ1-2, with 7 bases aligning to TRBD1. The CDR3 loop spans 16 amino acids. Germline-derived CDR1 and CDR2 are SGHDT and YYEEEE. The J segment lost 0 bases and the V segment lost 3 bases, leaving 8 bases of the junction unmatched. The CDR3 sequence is CASSSTGSSPNYGYTF. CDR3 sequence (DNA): TGTGCCAGCAGCTCGACAGGGAGCTCCCCTAACTATGGCTACACCTTC.

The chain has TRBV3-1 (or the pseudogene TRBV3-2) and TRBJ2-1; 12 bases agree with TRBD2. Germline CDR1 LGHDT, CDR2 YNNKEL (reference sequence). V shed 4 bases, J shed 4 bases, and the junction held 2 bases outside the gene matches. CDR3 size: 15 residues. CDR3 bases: TGTGCCAGCAGCCTGACTAGCGGGAGTTACAATGAGCAGTTCTTC. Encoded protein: CASSLTSGSYNEQFF.

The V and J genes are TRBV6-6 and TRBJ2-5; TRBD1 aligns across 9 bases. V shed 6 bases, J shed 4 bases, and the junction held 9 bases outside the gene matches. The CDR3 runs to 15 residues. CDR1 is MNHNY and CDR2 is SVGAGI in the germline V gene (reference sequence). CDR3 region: CASSTDRGSGETQYF. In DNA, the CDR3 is TGTGCCAGCAGCACCGACAGGGGGTCAGGAGAGACCCAGTACTTC.

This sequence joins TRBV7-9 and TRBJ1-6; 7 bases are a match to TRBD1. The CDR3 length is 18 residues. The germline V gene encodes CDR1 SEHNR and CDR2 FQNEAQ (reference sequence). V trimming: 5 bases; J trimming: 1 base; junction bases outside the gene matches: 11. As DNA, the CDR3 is TGTGCCAGCAGCCCCTCCAACAGGGGACAATCCTATAATTCACCCCTCCACTTT. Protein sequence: CASSPSNRGQSYNSPLHF.

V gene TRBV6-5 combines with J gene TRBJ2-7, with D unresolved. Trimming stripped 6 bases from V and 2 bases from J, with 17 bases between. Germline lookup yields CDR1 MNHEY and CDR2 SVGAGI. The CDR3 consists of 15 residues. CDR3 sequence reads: CASRPDLGRAYEQYF. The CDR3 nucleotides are TGTGCCAGCAGGCCCGACCTGGGTCGGGCCTACGAGCAGTACTTC.

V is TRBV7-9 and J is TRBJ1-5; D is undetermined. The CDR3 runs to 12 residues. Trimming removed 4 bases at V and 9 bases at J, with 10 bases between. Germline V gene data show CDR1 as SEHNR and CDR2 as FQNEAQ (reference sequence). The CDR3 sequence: CASSSVNLPQHF. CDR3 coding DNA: TGTGCCAGCAGCTCAGTAAATTTGCCCCAGCATTTT.

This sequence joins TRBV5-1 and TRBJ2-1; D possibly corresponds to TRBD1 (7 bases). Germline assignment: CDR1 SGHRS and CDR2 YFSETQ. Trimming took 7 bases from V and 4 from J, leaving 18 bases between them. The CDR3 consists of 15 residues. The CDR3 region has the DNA TGCGCCAGCTCCATCGCGGAGGGGGCATACAATGAGCAGTTCTTC. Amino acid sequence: CASSIAEGAYNEQFF.

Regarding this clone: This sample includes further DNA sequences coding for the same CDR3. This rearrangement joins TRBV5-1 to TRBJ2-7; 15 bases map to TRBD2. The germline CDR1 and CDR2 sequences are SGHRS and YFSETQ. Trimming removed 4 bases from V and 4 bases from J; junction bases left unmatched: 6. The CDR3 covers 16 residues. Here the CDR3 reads CASSSGLAGGSYEQYF. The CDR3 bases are TGCGCCAGCAGCAGCGGACTAGCGGGAGGGTCTTACGAGCAGTACTTC.

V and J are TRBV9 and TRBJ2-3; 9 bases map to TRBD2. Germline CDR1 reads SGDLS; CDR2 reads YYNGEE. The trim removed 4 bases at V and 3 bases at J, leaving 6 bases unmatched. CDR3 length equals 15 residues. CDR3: CASSPAGGETDTQYF. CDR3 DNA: TGTGCCAGCAGCCCCGCGGGGGGGGAGACAGATACGCAGTATTTT.

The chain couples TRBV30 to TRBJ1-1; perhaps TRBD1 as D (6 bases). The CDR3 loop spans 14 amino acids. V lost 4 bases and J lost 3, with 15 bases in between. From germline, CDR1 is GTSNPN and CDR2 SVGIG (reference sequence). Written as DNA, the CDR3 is TGTGCCTGGACCCCGGGGGGGCGGTACACTGAAGCTTTCTTT. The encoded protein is CAWTPGGRYTEAFF.

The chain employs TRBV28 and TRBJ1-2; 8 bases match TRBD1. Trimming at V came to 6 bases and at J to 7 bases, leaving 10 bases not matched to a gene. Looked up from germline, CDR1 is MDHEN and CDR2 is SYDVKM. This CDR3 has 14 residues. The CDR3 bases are TGTGCCAGCAGCGTCCCGGGACAGGTCTTTGGCTACACCTTC. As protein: CASSVPGQVFGYTF.

The CDR3 DNA sequence: TGTGCCAGCAGTTCAACCCCGGAGGGCCTAGAGACCCAGTACTTC. Its protein product is CASSSTPEGLETQYF. The chain joins TRBV27 to TRBJ2-5; maybe TRBD2 (6 bases). Between the trimmed V and J ends, which lost 4 bases and 4 bases, there was a span of 16 bases. Germline loops: CDR1 MNHEY, CDR2 SMNVEV (reference sequence). The CDR3 extends over 15 amino acids.

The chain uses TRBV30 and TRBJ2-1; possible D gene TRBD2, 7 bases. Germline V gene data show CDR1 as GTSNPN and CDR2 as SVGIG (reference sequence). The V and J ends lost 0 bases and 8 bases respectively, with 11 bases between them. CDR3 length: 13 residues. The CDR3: CAWSVKGGDEQFF. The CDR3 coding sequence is TGTGCCTGGAGTGTAAAGGGGGGGGATGAGCAGTTCTTC.

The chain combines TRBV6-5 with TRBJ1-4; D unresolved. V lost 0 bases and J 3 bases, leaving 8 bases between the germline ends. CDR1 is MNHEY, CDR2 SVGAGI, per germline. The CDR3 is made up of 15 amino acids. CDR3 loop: CASSYSSAANEKLFF. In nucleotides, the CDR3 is TGTGCCAGCAGTTACTCGTCGGCGGCTAATGAAAAACTGTTTTTT.